This T cell receptor (beta chain) stems from a study of cytomegalovirus exposure and HLA in healthy donors. The CDR3 extends over 14 amino acids. Germline assignment: CDR1 SGHDT and CDR2 YYEEEE. V lost 1 base, J lost 4 bases, and 11 bases lay in between. To note about this clone: Its cognate antigen is unknown.

General study results and limits: The authors listed 180 or so TCR beta chains as cytomegalovirus-associated. First-cohort TCR clusters were later found to tend to co-occur in the approximately 110 validation repertoires. Most TCR sequences showed up rarely, but some public TCRs showed up in many donors.

The table came from immunoSEQ multiplex PCR; TCRdb's copy has only in-frame clones and leaves some out. The sample lists about 260,000 clones, about 90% occurring once. The genes are TRBV5-6 and TRBJ2-5; D may correspond to TRBD1 or TRBD2 (5 bases each). The TCR originated in a woman aged 25 to 39 in good health and CMV-seronegative. What was sequenced was PBMCs. The CDR3 region has the DNA TGTGCCAGCAGCTTGATGGGTGGGGGAGAGACCCAGTACTTC. Translation gives CASSLMGGGETQYF.